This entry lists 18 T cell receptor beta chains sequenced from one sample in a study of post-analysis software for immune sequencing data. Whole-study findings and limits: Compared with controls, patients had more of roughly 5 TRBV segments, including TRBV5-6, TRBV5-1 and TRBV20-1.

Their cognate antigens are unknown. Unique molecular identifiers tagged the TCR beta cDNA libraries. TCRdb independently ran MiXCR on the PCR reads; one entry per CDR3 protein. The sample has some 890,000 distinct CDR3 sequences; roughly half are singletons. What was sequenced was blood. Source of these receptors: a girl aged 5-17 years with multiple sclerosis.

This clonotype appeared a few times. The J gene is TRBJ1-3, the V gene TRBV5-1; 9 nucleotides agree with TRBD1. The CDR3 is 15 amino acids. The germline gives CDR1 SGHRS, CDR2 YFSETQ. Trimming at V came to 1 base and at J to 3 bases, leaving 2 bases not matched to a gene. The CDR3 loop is CASSLTGGSGNTIYF. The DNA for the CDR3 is TGCGCCAGCAGCTTGACAGGGGGCAGTGGAAACACCATATATTTT. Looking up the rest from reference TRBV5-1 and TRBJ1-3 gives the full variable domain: KAGVTQTPRYLIKTRGQQVTLSCSPISGHRSVSWYQQTPGQGLQFLFEYFSETQRNKGNFPGRFSGRQFSNSRSEMNVSTLELGDSALYLCASSLTGGSGNTIYFGEGSWLTVV.

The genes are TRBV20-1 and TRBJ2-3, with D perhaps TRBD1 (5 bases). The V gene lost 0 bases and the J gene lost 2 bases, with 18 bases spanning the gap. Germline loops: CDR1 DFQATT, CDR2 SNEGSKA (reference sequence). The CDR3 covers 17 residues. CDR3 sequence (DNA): TGCAGTGCTAGAGATCTGCGGAAGGGGCTGGACACAGATACGCAGTATTTT. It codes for CSARDLRKGLDTDTQYF.

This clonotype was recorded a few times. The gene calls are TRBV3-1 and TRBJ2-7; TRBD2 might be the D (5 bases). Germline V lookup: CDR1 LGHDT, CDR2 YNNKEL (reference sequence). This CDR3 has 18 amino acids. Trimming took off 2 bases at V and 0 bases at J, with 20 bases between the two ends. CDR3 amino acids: CASSQQHPGSRSSYEQYF. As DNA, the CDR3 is TGTGCCAGCAGCCAACAACACCCGGGAAGCAGGAGCTCCTACGAGCAGTACTTC.

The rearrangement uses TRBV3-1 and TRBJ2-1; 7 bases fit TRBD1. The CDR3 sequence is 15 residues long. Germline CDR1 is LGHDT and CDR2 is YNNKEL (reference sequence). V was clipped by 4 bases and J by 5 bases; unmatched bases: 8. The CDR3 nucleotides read TGTGCCAGCAGCCGCCGCGAACAGGGGAACAATGAGCAGTTCTTC. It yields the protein CASSRREQGNNEQFF.

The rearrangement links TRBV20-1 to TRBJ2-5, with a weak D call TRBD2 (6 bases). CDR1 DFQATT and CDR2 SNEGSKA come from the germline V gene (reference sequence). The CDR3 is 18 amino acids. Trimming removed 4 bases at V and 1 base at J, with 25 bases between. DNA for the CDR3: TGCAGTGCTACGCAGACTAGATGGAGACCGGTTTCCCAAGAGACCCAGTACTTC. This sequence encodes CSATQTRWRPVSQETQYF.

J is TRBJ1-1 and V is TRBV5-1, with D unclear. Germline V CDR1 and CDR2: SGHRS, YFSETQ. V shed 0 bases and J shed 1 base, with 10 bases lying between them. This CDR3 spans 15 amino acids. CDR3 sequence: CASSLGLVGNTEAFF. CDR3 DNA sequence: TGCGCCAGCAGCTTGGGTCTGGTAGGGAACACTGAAGCTTTCTTT.

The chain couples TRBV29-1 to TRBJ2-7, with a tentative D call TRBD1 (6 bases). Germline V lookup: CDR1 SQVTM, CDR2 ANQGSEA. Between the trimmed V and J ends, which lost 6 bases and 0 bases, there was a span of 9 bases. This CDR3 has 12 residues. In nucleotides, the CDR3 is TGCAGCGTCAGACAGGACTCCTACGAGCAGTACTTC. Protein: CSVRQDSYEQYF.

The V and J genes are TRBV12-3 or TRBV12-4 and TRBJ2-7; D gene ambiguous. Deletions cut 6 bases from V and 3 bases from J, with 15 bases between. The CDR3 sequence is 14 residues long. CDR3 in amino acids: CASRKDRDLYEQYF. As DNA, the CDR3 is TGTGCCAGCAGAAAGGATAGAGACCTCTACGAGCAGTACTTC.

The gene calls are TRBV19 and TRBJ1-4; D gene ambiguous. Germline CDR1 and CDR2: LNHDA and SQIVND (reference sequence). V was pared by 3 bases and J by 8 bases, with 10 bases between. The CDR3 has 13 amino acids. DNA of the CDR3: TGTGCCAGTAGTATGCGGGATCAAGAAAAACTGTTTTTT. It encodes CASSMRDQEKLFF. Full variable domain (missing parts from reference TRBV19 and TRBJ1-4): DGGITQSPKYLFRKEGQNVTLSCEQNLNHDAMYWYRQDPGQGLRLIYYSQIVNDFQKGDIAEGYSVSREKKESFPLTVTSAQKNPTAFYLCASSMRDQEKLFFGSGTQLSVL.

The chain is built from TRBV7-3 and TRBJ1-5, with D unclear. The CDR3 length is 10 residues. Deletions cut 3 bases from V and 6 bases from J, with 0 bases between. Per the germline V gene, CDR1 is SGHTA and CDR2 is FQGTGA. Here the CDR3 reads CASSFQPQHF. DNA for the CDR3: TGTGCCAGCAGCTTTCAGCCCCAGCATTTT.

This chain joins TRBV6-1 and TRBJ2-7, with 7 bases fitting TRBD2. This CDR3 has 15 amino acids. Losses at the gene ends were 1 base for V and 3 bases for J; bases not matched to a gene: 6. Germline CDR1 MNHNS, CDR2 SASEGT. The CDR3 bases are TGTGCCAGCAGTGAAGGTTTGCGGGGGAACTACGAGCAGTACTTC. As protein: CASSEGLRGNYEQYF.

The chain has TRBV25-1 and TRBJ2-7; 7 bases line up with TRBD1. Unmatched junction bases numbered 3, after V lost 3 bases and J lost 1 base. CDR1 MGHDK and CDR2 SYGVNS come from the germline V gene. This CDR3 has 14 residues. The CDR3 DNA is TGTGCCAGCAGTGAGAGACAGGGATCCTACGAGCAGTACTTC. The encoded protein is CASSERQGSYEQYF.

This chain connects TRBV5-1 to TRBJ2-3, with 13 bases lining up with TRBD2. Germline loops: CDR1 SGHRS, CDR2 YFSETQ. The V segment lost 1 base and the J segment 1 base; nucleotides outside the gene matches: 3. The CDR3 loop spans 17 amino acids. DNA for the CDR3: TGCGCCAGCAGCTTGACCGGGACTAGCGGGGGCACAGATACGCAGTATTTT. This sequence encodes CASSLTGTSGGTDTQYF.

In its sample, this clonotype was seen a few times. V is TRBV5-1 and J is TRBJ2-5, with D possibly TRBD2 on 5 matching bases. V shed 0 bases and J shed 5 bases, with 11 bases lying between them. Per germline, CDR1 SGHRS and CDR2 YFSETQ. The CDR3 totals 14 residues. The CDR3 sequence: CASSLEEGWETQYF. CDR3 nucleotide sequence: TGCGCCAGCAGCTTGGAAGAGGGTTGGGAGACCCAGTACTTC. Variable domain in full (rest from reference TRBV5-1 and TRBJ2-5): KAGVTQTPRYLIKTRGQQVTLSCSPISGHRSVSWYQQTPGQGLQFLFEYFSETQRNKGNFPGRFSGRQFSNSRSEMNVSTLELGDSALYLCASSLEEGWETQYFGPGTRLLVL.

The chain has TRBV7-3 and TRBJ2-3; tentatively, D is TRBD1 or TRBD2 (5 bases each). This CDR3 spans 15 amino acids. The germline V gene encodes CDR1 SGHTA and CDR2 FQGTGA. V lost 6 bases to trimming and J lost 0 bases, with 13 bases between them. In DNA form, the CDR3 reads TGTGCCAGCAGTCTAACAGGACTTAGCACAGATACGCAGTATTTT. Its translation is CASSLTGLSTDTQYF.

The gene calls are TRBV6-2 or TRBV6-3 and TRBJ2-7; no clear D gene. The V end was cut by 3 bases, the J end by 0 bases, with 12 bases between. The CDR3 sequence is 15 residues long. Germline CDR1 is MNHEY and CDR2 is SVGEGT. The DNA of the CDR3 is TGTGCCAGCAGTTATGTCGGCAGGAGCTCCTACGAGCAGTACTTC. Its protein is CASSYVGRSSYEQYF.

The CDR3 DNA reads TGTGCCACCGCCCGGGACAGGGAGAGGGAGACCCAGTACTTC. Translating it yields CATARDRERETQYF. V is TRBV2 and J is TRBJ2-5; TRBD1 matches at 9 bases. The CDR3 runs 14 residues. The germline CDR1 and CDR2 sequences are SNHLY and FYNNEI. The V segment lost 10 bases and the J segment 5 bases; nucleotides outside the gene matches: 11.

In DNA, the CDR3 is TGTGCCACCCAAGCCCAGGGGGCAAGGAACATTCAGTACTTC. Protein product: CATQAQGARNIQYF. The J gene is TRBJ2-4, the V gene TRBV28; 8 bases agree with TRBD1. CDR1 is MDHEN and CDR2 is SYDVKM in the germline V gene. The V gene end was trimmed by 10 bases and the J gene end by 7 bases; junction bases not matched to a gene: 12. This CDR3 has 14 residues.